These 16 T cell receptor beta chains share one sample of origin, sequenced in a study of human T cells and chemical hapten exposure. The library gave individual cDNA molecules unique molecular identifiers. One entry per CDR3 protein results from TCRdb running MiXCR on the reads. Of approximately 4,900 distinct CDR3 sequences listed, less than 65% are singletons. Treatment described: therapeutic diphenylcyclopropenone sensitization with weekly scalp DPC. This specimen was whole blood, taken before DPC sensitization or 2, 6, or about 24 weeks after (not recorded which). Receptors originate from an adult with alopecia areata. Some clones in this sample may be carry-over from other donors' samples. This table probably holds off-target reads from a library built for another chain.

V and J are TRBV7-6 and TRBJ2-7; D tentatively fits TRBD1 or TRBD2 (5 bases each). Germline V gene sequence: CDR1 SGHVS, CDR2 FNYEAQ. Trimming took off 4 bases at V and 4 bases at J, with 23 bases between the two ends. The CDR3 loop spans 17 amino acids. CDR3 amino acids: CASSSQGGQGWGYEQYF. The CDR3 DNA reads as TGTGCCAGCAGCTCACAAGGCGGGCAGGGATGGGGTTACGAGCAGTACTTC.

The V call is TRBV29-1, the J call TRBJ2-7; 8 bases match TRBD1. The CDR3 consists of 13 residues. Germline V CDR1 and CDR2: SQVTM, ANQGSEA. V shed 7 bases, J shed 5 bases, and the junction held 10 bases outside the gene matches. The CDR3 loop is CSARTGRSHEQYF. The CDR3 DNA sequence: TGCAGCGCCAGGACAGGGCGAAGTCACGAGCAGTACTTC.

The chain joins TRBV4-3 to TRBJ2-3, with 11 bases aligning to TRBD2. CDR1 is LGHNA, CDR2 YSLEER, per germline. The CDR3 consists of 17 residues. V gave up 5 bases and J gave up 2 bases; unmatched junction bases: 9. The CDR3 loop reads CASSVFLAGGPTDTQYF. The CDR3, as DNA: TGCGCCAGCAGCGTGTTTTTAGCGGGAGGGCCCACAGATACGCAGTATTTT.

As concerns this clonotype: One junction end disagrees with the germline gene, perhaps due to a read error. The rearrangement uses TRBV9 and TRBJ2-1; 7 nucleotides align to TRBD2. Germline lookup yields CDR1 SGDLS and CDR2 YYNGEE. The CDR3 has 12 amino acids. The CDR3 loop reads CASRVGATSLFF. As DNA, the CDR3 is TGTGCCAGCAGAGTAGGGGCGACTAGCCTGTTCTTC.

V is TRBV7-6 and J is TRBJ2-1, with a tentative D call TRBD1 (5 bases). Germline CDR1 reads SGHVS; CDR2 reads FNYEAQ. The CDR3 has 14 amino acids. The V end lost 0 bases, the J end lost 9 bases, and 12 bases lay between the germline ends. The CDR3 reads CASSLARGQGEQFF. For the CDR3, the DNA is TGTGCCAGCAGCTTAGCGCGAGGACAAGGTGAGCAGTTCTTC.

Here the CDR3 reads CASSPFQGQETQYF. The CDR3 coding sequence is TGTGCCAGCTCACCATTCCAGGGCCAAGAGACCCAGTACTTC. The chain carries TRBV18 and TRBJ2-5, with D maybe TRBD1 (5 bases). The CDR3 is made up of 14 amino acids. V dropped 2 bases and J dropped 1 base, with 8 bases sitting between them. Germline values: CDR1 KGHSH, CDR2 LQKENI.

This clonotype occurred once. The chain combines TRBV20-1 with TRBJ2-1, with D possibly TRBD1 on 7 matching bases. V shed 6 bases and J shed 2 bases, with 11 bases lying between them. The CDR3 is 13 amino acids. CDR1 and CDR2 (germline): DFQATT, SNEGSKA (reference sequence). The CDR3 loop is CSARGEAYNEQFF. The CDR3 DNA follows: TGCAGTGCCAGGGGGGAAGCCTACAATGAGCAGTTCTTC.

CDR3 bases: TGTGCCAGCAGCTTAAGGACGTGGGAGCTGTTTTTT. Translation gives CASSLRTWELFF. This chain links TRBV11-2 with TRBJ2-2; D remains ambiguous. This CDR3 spans 12 amino acids. Germline V gene sequence: CDR1 SGHAT, CDR2 FQNNGV. Trimming stripped 2 bases from V and 9 bases from J, with 7 bases between.

V is TRBV20-1 and J is TRBJ2-5; the match to TRBD1 covers 7 bases. CDR1 and CDR2 from the germline V gene are DFQATT and SNEGSKA (reference sequence). The junction had 8 bases not matched to a gene; V was cut back by 5 bases and J by 5 bases. CDR3 length: 13 residues. CDR3 in amino acids: CSAPQGGAETQYF. The DNA for the CDR3 is TGCAGTGCTCCCCAAGGGGGCGCGGAGACCCAGTACTTC.

This clonotype was counted a few times. This sequence joins TRBV12-3 or TRBV12-4 and TRBJ2-2; possibly TRBD1 or TRBD2 for D (5 bases each). The CDR3 sequence is 14 residues long. Trimming left V 7 bases short and J 4 bases short, with 13 bases between. CDR3 sequence: CASTPSRGTGELFF. In nucleotides, the CDR3 is TGTGCCAGCACCCCTTCGAGGGGCACCGGGGAGCTGTTTTTT.

CDR3 sequence reads: CASSFLAKADTQYF. The CDR3 nucleotides are TGTGCCAGCAGTTTCTTAGCGAAGGCAGATACGCAGTATTTT. The rearrangement uses TRBV28 and TRBJ2-3; D perhaps matches TRBD2 (5 bases). Looked up from germline, CDR1 is MDHEN and CDR2 is SYDVKM. The CDR3 is made up of 14 amino acids. With 3 bases removed from V and 4 bases from J, the gap between germline ends came to 11 bases.

The chain uses TRBV15 and TRBJ2-3; 8 bases are a match to TRBD1. This CDR3 is built from 16 residues. Trimming cost V 4 bases and J 4 bases; bases outside gene matches: 10. Germline V lookup: CDR1 LNHNV, CDR2 YYDKDF (reference sequence). The CDR3 is CATSTIQGVSSDTQYF. The CDR3, as DNA: TGTGCCACCAGCACCATACAGGGGGTTAGCTCAGATACGCAGTATTTT. The variable domain in full, completed from reference TRBV15 and TRBJ2-3, reads DAMVIQNPRYQVTQFGKPVTLSCSQTLNHNVMYWYQQKSSQAPKLLFHYYDKDFNNEADTPDNFQSRRPNTSFCFLDIRSPGLGDTAMYLCATSTIQGVSSDTQYFGPGTRLTVL.

The chain couples TRBV5-1 to TRBJ2-7; D assignment may be TRBD1 or TRBD2 (6 bases each). CDR1 is SGHRS, CDR2 YFSETQ, per germline. V shed 1 base and J shed 3 bases, with 14 bases lying between them. This CDR3 contains 15 residues. For the CDR3, the DNA is TGCGCCAGCAGCTTGTGGGGGCGGGATAACTACGAGCAGTACTTC. Its protein is CASSLWGRDNYEQYF.

The chain joins TRBV6-5 to TRBJ2-3; perhaps TRBD2 as D (6 bases). V lost 0 bases and J lost 0, with 13 bases in between. The CDR3 runs to 17 residues. Per the germline V gene, CDR1 is MNHEY and CDR2 is SVGAGI. The CDR3: CASSYSPKSGSTDTQYF. As DNA, the CDR3 is TGTGCCAGCAGTTACTCCCCGAAAAGCGGGAGCACAGATACGCAGTATTTT.

The V and J genes are TRBV7-8 and TRBJ2-7, with 11 bases aligning to TRBD2. Germline V gene lookup returns CDR1 SGHVS and CDR2 FQNEAQ. After removal of 6 bases from V and 0 bases from J, the junction contained 7 bases not matched to a gene. The CDR3 is 16 residues long. The CDR3 spells CASRPPGLAVSYEQYF. CDR3 in DNA: TGTGCCAGCAGACCGCCGGGACTAGCGGTCTCCTACGAGCAGTACTTC.

In its sample, this clonotype was seen once. The chain uses TRBV10-3 and TRBJ2-3; no clear D gene. Trimming took 6 bases from V and 0 from J, leaving 13 bases between them. The CDR3 spans 15 residues. Looked up from germline, CDR1 is ENHRY and CDR2 is SYGVKD. The CDR3 loop reads CAISPGGSSTDTQYF. The DNA for the CDR3 is TGTGCCATCAGCCCCGGTGGATCTAGCACAGATACGCAGTATTTT.